Below are 11 T cell receptor beta chains sequenced from a single sample in a study of Tregs in tolerant kidney transplant recipients. The assay was immunoSEQ multiplex PCR, and TCRdb's table has in-frame clones only and misses some. This sample contains about 3,000 clones. These receptors are not linked to any known antigen. After 6 days with irradiated graft donor PBMCs, CFSE-labeled recipient PBMCs were FACS-sorted. The material was CD8+ T cells from blood cultured with allogeneic cells, obtained before the transplant. The receptors were gathered from a human patient who received a combined kidney and bone marrow transplant.

Considering frequency, this clone is large. The CDR3 sequence: CASSFQGGSTDTQYF. The part of the CDR3 DNA that was read is TGTGCCAGCAGCTTTCAGGGGGGTTCCACAGATACG. The chain joins TRBV5-4 to TRBJ2-3, with D possibly TRBD1 on 7 matching bases. The CDR3 end lies 3 residues beyond the end of the read and is filled in from the germline J gene. V lost 2 bases, J lost 2 bases, and 12 bases lay in between. The germline gives CDR1 SGHNT, CDR2 YYREEE (reference sequence). The CDR3 has 15 amino acids.

A note on this clone: The CDR3 extends 3 residues past the end of the read, so its final part is completed from the germline J gene. The V call is TRBV4-1, the J call TRBJ1-4, with TRBD1 matching over 9 bases. The J segment lost 7 bases and the V segment lost 2 bases, leaving 5 bases of the junction unmatched. Germline V gene lookup returns CDR1 MGHRA and CDR2 YSYEKL. This CDR3 is 15 amino acids long. CDR3: CASSQFRDRAEKLFF. The part of the CDR3 DNA that was read is TGCGCCAGCAGCCAATTCCGGGACAGGGCTGAAAAA.

This clone is called medium-sized based on its frequency. The read stops 3 residues short of the end of the CDR3; the missing end is completed from the germline J gene. This chain links TRBV7-6 with TRBJ2-6, with D uncertain. The CDR3 spans 15 residues. Per germline, CDR1 SGHVS and CDR2 FNYEAQ. V was trimmed by 5 bases and J by 0 bases, leaving 8 bases between them. The CDR3 DNA, read in part, is TGTGCCAGCAGCGTGGGCGTCTCTGGGGCCAACGTC. Protein product: CASSVGVSGANV. The entire CDR3 is CASSVGVSGANVLTF.

This clone is classed as medium-sized by frequency. Coverage ceases 3 residues before the CDR3 finishes, and the germline J gene fills in the end. The rearrangement joins TRBV4-1 to TRBJ1-1, with D perhaps TRBD1 (6 bases). There are 14 residues in the CDR3. Germline CDR1 MGHRA, CDR2 YSYEKL. Trimming stripped 1 base from V and 0 bases from J, with 6 bases between. The CDR3 bases that were read are TGCGCCAGCAGCCAAGGACAGGTGAACACTGAA. Translating it yields CASSQGQVNTE. Given in full, the CDR3 is CASSQGQVNTEAFF.

Concerning this clone itself: The sequenced fragment ends 3 residues before the CDR3 boundary, so the rest is inferred from the germline J gene. The rearrangement links TRBV19 to TRBJ2-7; 15 positions agree with TRBD2. The CDR3 covers 16 residues. V was clipped by 5 bases and J by 3 bases; unmatched bases: 5. CDR1 is LNHDA and CDR2 is SQIVND in the germline V gene (reference sequence). The CDR3 DNA, read in part, is TGTGCCAGTAGTCCCGGGACTAGCGGGGGGATCTACGAG. Amino acid sequence: CASSPGTSGGIYE. The full CDR3 protein reads CASSPGTSGGIYEQYF.

About this clone: The read stops 3 residues short of the end of the CDR3; the missing end is completed from the germline J gene. The chain couples TRBV12-5 to TRBJ1-1, with 11 bases aligning to TRBD1. CDR1 and CDR2 (germline): LGHNT, FRNRAP. This CDR3 comprises 15 residues. With V trimmed by 6 bases and J by 5 bases, 8 bases remained unmatched. CDR3 region: CASGPTGTGGTEAFF. Incomplete CDR3 DNA: TGTGCTAGTGGCCCAACCGGGACAGGGGGGACTGAA.

Comments on this clone: One junction end does not reproduce the germline sequence, and a read error may be involved. The read terminates 3 residues ahead of where the CDR3 ends, so the germline J gene completes it. The chain combines TRBV4-2 with TRBJ2-1; perhaps TRBD1 as D (5 bases). Germline values: CDR1 LGHNA, CDR2 YNFKEQ. This CDR3 region has 15 residues. CDR3 bases read: TGCGCCAGCAGCCAAGATGGGGCCTCCTACAATGAG. Residues: CASSQDGASYNE. The whole CDR3 sequence is CASSQDGASYNEQFF.

This clone shows up as medium-sized by frequency. The CDR3 end is not reached by the read, which stops 3 residues before it; the germline J gene fills it in. The chain uses TRBV6-4 and TRBJ1-1, with a tentative D call TRBD1 (5 bases). The ends were cut back, 2 bases at V and 1 base at J, with 8 bases in the middle. The CDR3 totals 14 residues. Germline V gene sequence: CDR1 MRHNA, CDR2 SNTAGT. The CDR3 bases that were read are TGTGCCAGCAGTGACGGCAGGGAGAACACTGAA. It translates to CASSDGRENTE. The entire CDR3 reads CASSDGRENTEAFF.

Its frequency marks this clone as medium-sized. The read gets to within 3 residues of the CDR3 end, and the germline J gene fills in the rest. This rearrangement joins TRBV14 to TRBJ2-7, with TRBD1 matching 8 bases. Trimming removed 3 bases from V and 6 bases from J; junction bases left unmatched: 4. CDR3 length equals 13 residues. CDR1 and CDR2 from the germline V gene are SGHDN and FVKESK. The DNA read from the CDR3 is TGTGCCAGCAGCCAGGTCACAGGGGGCGAG. It translates to CASSQVTGGE. The full CDR3 sequence reads CASSQVTGGEQYF. The full variable domain, with the rest looked up from reference TRBV14 and TRBJ2-7, is EAGVTQFPSHSVIEKGQTVTLRCDPISGHDNLYWYRRVMGKEIKFLLHFVKESKQDESGMPNNRFLAERTGGTYSTLKVQPAELEDSGVYFCASSQVTGGEQYFGPGTRLTVT.

Frequency places this clone as medium-sized. The CDR3 end falls 3 residues outside the read, so it is completed with the germline J gene. The chain has TRBV6-2 or TRBV6-3 and TRBJ1-5; D is uncertain. With 2 bases removed from V and 7 bases from J, the gap between germline ends came to 9 bases. The CDR3 totals 13 residues. Germline values: CDR1 MNHEY, CDR2 SVGEGT. The sequenced part of the CDR3 DNA is TGTGCCAGCAGTTACATGAGCCCGCAGCCC. Protein sequence: CASSYMSPQP. The complete CDR3 protein is CASSYMSPQPQHF.

Its frequency marks this clone as large. From the germline J gene comes the end of the CDR3, since the read stops 3 residues before it. The chain employs TRBV5-1 and TRBJ2-3; D is perhaps TRBD2 (6 bases). The germline V gene encodes CDR1 SGHRS and CDR2 YFSETQ. The length of the CDR3 is 14 residues. The V end lost 4 bases, the J end lost 0 bases, and 9 bases lay between the germline ends. CDR3 protein: CASSPGTSTDTQYF. CDR3 DNA, as far as it was read: TGCGCCAGCAGCCCCGGGACTAGCACAGATACG.